The 17 T cell receptor beta chains given below trace back to one sample, sequenced in a study of blood T cell repertoires in COVID-19. Libraries were prepared by immunoSEQ multiplex PCR; TCRdb keeps only in-frame clonotypes and omits some of them. The table lists around 140,000 clones, 75% to 90% of them singletons. Sequencing used peripheral blood. These receptor sequences come from a human donor in a cohort sampled during active COVID-19.

The rearrangement joins TRBV19 to TRBJ1-6; the D gene is possibly TRBD1 (6 bases). The CDR3 covers 14 residues. Trimming removed 9 bases from V and 3 bases from J, with 12 bases in between. Germline CDR1 reads LNHDA; CDR2 reads SQIVND (reference sequence). The DNA for the CDR3 is TGTGCCAGGAGACAGGAGGACTATAATTCACCCCTCCACTTT. Translating it yields CARRQEDYNSPLHF.

The chain combines TRBV2 with TRBJ2-1; TRBD1 matches at 7 bases. The CDR3 covers 12 residues. Germline lookup yields CDR1 SNHLY and CDR2 FYNNEI. Trimming cost V 8 bases and J 7 bases; bases outside gene matches: 5. In nucleotides, the CDR3 is TGTGCCAGCTCGACAGGGAGAAATGAGCAGTTCTTC. As protein: CASSTGRNEQFF. Variable domain in full (rest from reference TRBV2 and TRBJ2-1): EPEVTQTPSHQVTQMGQEVILRCVPISNHLYFYWYRQILGQKVEFLVSFYNNEISEKSEIFDDQFSVERPDGSNFTLKIRSTKLEDSAMYFCASSTGRNEQFFGPGTRLTVL.

The chain is built from TRBV19 and TRBJ1-1; D is ambiguous. With 5 bases removed from V and 5 bases from J, the gap between germline ends came to 12 bases. Germline V gene lookup returns CDR1 LNHDA and CDR2 SQIVND (reference sequence). The CDR3 is made up of 13 amino acids. The CDR3 DNA follows: TGTGCCAGTAGTGAGCAGACGGGAACTGAAGCTTTCTTT. Amino acids: CASSEQTGTEAFF.

V gene TRBV11-2 combines with J gene TRBJ2-5; possible D gene TRBD2, 5 bases. This CDR3 is 13 amino acids long. Trimming removed 8 bases at V and 0 bases at J, with 10 bases between. Germline V CDR1 and CDR2: SGHAT, FQNNGV. CDR3 sequence reads: CASATGNQETQYF. The CDR3 nucleotides are TGTGCCAGCGCCACGGGAAACCAAGAGACCCAGTACTTC.

V and J are TRBV5-1 and TRBJ1-4; 7 positions match TRBD1. Per the germline V gene, CDR1 is SGHRS and CDR2 is YFSETQ. The CDR3 contains 14 residues. With 2 bases clipped from V and 2 bases from J, the junction kept 0 bases outside the gene matches. DNA for the CDR3: TGCGCCAGCAGCTTACAGGGGACTAATGAAAAACTGTTTTTT. Its protein is CASSLQGTNEKLFF.

This clone was recorded a few times. The chain carries TRBV2 and TRBJ2-7, with D maybe TRBD1 (6 bases). This CDR3 region has 15 residues. Germline lookup yields CDR1 SNHLY and CDR2 FYNNEI. V lost 2 bases and J lost 2, with 13 bases in between. CDR3 nucleotides: TGTGCCAGCAGTGAATGGGCAGGGGAACCCTACGAGCAGTACTTC. This gives the protein CASSEWAGEPYEQYF.

This chain links TRBV24-1 with TRBJ2-3; TRBD1 matches at 10 bases. Germline V CDR1 and CDR2: KGHDR, SFDVKD. The CDR3 contains 15 residues. V lost 6 bases to trimming and J lost 2 bases; unmatched junction nucleotides: 4. CDR3 in DNA: TGTGCCACCAGTAGGGACAGGGGTAACACAGATACGCAGTATTTT. Translation: CATSRDRGNTDTQYF.

This clone has just a few counts. The V call is TRBV12-5, the J call TRBJ1-1, with 7 bases identical to TRBD1. This CDR3 has 14 amino acids. With V trimmed by 4 bases and J by 5 bases, 7 bases remained unmatched. Per germline, CDR1 LGHNT and CDR2 FRNRAP. The CDR3 nucleotides read TGTGCTAGTGGTTCCACAGGGGCAGGAACTGAAGCTTTCTTT. Protein: CASGSTGAGTEAFF.

The J gene is TRBJ1-6, the V gene TRBV30, with D maybe TRBD1 (5 bases). The CDR3 has 17 amino acids. The germline V gene encodes CDR1 GTSNPN and CDR2 SVGIG (reference sequence). The ends were cut back, 4 bases at V and 0 bases at J, with 16 bases in the middle. In nucleotides, the CDR3 is TGTGCCTGGACCTGGGGCCGCGGGACCTCCTATAATTCACCCCTCCACTTT. Translated: CAWTWGRGTSYNSPLHF.

The chain uses TRBV19 and TRBJ2-5, with 13 bases matching TRBD2. This CDR3 contains 17 residues. Germline V gene sequence: CDR1 LNHDA, CDR2 SQIVND (reference sequence). The ends lost 5 bases at V and 5 bases at J; junction bases unmatched: 11. The CDR3 reads CASSAPGLAGFRETQYF. In nucleotides, the CDR3 is TGTGCCAGTAGTGCCCCGGGACTAGCGGGATTTCGGGAGACCCAGTACTTC. The variable domain in full, with the rest retrieved from reference TRBV19 and TRBJ2-5, is DGGITQSPKYLFRKEGQNVTLSCEQNLNHDAMYWYRQDPGQGLRLIYYSQIVNDFQKGDIAEGYSVSREKKESFPLTVTSAQKNPTAFYLCASSAPGLAGFRETQYFGPGTRLLVL.

A single count supports this clone. The chain's CDR3 is CASSAELAGGRGEQFF. The CDR3 DNA reads TGTGCCAGTAGTGCGGAACTAGCGGGGGGCCGGGGAGAGCAGTTCTTC. The rearrangement joins TRBV19 to TRBJ2-1; 12 bases agree with TRBD2. Germline V gene data show CDR1 as LNHDA and CDR2 as SQIVND (reference sequence). This CDR3 region has 16 residues. V lost 5 bases and J lost 10; bases outside the gene matches: 12.

The chain has TRBV19 and TRBJ2-7, with 7 nucleotides matching TRBD2. Germline-derived CDR1 and CDR2 are LNHDA and SQIVND (reference sequence). V lost 6 bases and J lost 7; bases outside the gene matches: 9. The CDR3 runs to 13 residues. In nucleotides, the CDR3 is TGTGCCAGTAGCCCTAGGGCGGGGGTAGAGCAGTACGTC. Its translation: CASSPRAGVEQYV.

Details on this clone: Distinct nucleotide sequences in the sample also encode this CDR3. J is TRBJ1-1 and V is TRBV7-9; D not certain. V gave up 1 base and J gave up 2 bases, with 8 bases separating them. Looked up from germline, CDR1 is SEHNR and CDR2 is FQNEAQ (reference sequence). The CDR3 is 14 amino acids. CDR3 loop: CASSLGAVNTEAFF. CDR3 bases: TGTGCCAGCAGCTTAGGGGCAGTCAACACTGAAGCTTTCTTT.

The chain has TRBV19 and TRBJ2-5; weak D call: TRBD1 (6 bases). This CDR3 is built from 15 residues. Per germline, CDR1 LNHDA and CDR2 SQIVND (reference sequence). The V and J ends lost 4 bases and 1 base respectively, with 13 bases between them. CDR3 sequence (DNA): TGTGCCAGTAGTAATCAGGGGCGTTCCCAAGAGACCCAGTACTTC. Translation: CASSNQGRSQETQYF.

The gene calls are TRBV19 and TRBJ2-5; 12 bases are shared with TRBD2. Germline lookup yields CDR1 LNHDA and CDR2 SQIVND (reference sequence). Trimming took 8 bases from V and 5 from J; bases not matched to a gene: 6. The CDR3 sequence is 14 residues long. CDR3 DNA: TGTGCCAGTCGCCACCTAGCGGGAGGGGAGACCCAGTACTTC. Translation gives CASRHLAGGETQYF. Filled out from reference TRBV19 and TRBJ2-5, the complete variable domain reads DGGITQSPKYLFRKEGQNVTLSCEQNLNHDAMYWYRQDPGQGLRLIYYSQIVNDFQKGDIAEGYSVSREKKESFPLTVTSAQKNPTAFYLCASRHLAGGETQYFGPGTRLLVL.

The chain uses TRBV5-4 and TRBJ2-6; 7 bases map to TRBD1. The CDR3 runs 15 residues. V trimming: 3 bases; J trimming: 13 bases; junction bases outside the gene matches: 13. Germline V gives CDR1 SGHNT, CDR2 YYREEE (reference sequence). The CDR3: CASSSPPGQPPVLTF. For the CDR3, the DNA is TGTGCCAGCAGCTCTCCTCCGGGACAGCCCCCTGTCCTGACTTTC.

In its sample, this clone was seen many times. V is TRBV2 and J is TRBJ1-4; 10 positions agree with TRBD1. V was pared by 7 bases and J by 10 bases, with 18 bases of the junction left unmatched. Germline assignment: CDR1 SNHLY and CDR2 FYNNEI. The CDR3 is 17 amino acids. CDR3 amino acids: CASNPGQGTLEGRKLFF. In DNA form, the CDR3 reads TGTGCCAGCAACCCGGGACAGGGGACCTTGGAAGGACGAAAACTGTTTTTT.